Below are 13 T cell receptor beta chains sequenced from a single sample in a study of response to subunit inactivated influenza vaccine. From the RT-PCR reads, TCRdb called clonotypes with MiXCR, one entry per CDR3 protein. The sample includes about 620,000 distinct CDR3 sequences, about 10% of them seen just once. This sample was shared with a second study, whose subject was T cells expressing NK-cell markers. That work contributes: Synthesis of TCR beta cDNA relied on 5'RACE template switching carrying UMIs.

The sequences come from PBMCs from blood, collected on the day of vaccination. These receptors were taken from a man aged 50 to 60 who received an inactivated influenza vaccine.

This chain links TRBV5-1 with TRBJ1-4; D gene ambiguous. V dropped 5 bases and J dropped 5 bases, with 10 bases sitting between them. CDR3 length: 13 amino acids. From germline, CDR1 is SGHRS and CDR2 YFSETQ. DNA of the CDR3: TGCGCCAGCAGAGCTTCAGAAAATGAAAAACTGTTTTTT. This translates into CASRASENEKLFF.

This clonotype was observed a handful of times. This chain connects TRBV7-9 to TRBJ2-6; D is ambiguous. This CDR3 is built from 13 residues. Germline values: CDR1 SEHNR, CDR2 FQNEAQ (reference sequence). The V and J ends lost 3 bases and 8 bases respectively, with 8 bases between them. The CDR3 reads CASSFGPSNVLTF. The CDR3 coding sequence is TGTGCCAGCAGCTTTGGCCCCTCCAACGTCCTGACTTTC.

This clonotype was detected only a few times. This chain joins TRBV7-8 and TRBJ2-7, with 11 positions matching TRBD1. The CDR3 has 16 residues. Germline V gene data show CDR1 as SGHVS and CDR2 as FQNEAQ. J lost 2 bases, V lost 1 base, and 4 bases had no gene match. The CDR3 nucleotides read TGTGCCAGCAGCTTAGGGACAGGGGGCGTTCCCTACGAGCAGTACTTC. Residues: CASSLGTGGVPYEQYF.

Worth noting for this clonotype: The junction and the germline gene differ at one end; a read error may be behind it. The chain couples TRBV10-2 to TRBJ1-2; no definite D call. Germline lookup yields CDR1 WSHSY and CDR2 SAAADI. This CDR3 has 14 residues. The CDR3 sequence: CASRESSRTYGYTF. For the CDR3, the DNA is TGCGCCAGCCGTGAGTCTTCGAGGACCTATGGCTACACCTTC.

This clonotype showed up many times. The V gene is TRBV15, the J gene TRBJ2-3, with 8 bases that match TRBD2. Germline-derived CDR1 and CDR2 are LNHNV and YYDKDF (reference sequence). The V segment lost 10 bases and the J segment 0 bases; nucleotides outside the gene matches: 6. The CDR3 covers 14 residues. Written as DNA, the CDR3 is TGTGCCATCAAACGGGGGGGTAGCACAGATACGCAGTATTTT. It yields the protein CAIKRGGSTDTQYF. Looking up the rest from reference TRBV15 and TRBJ2-3 gives the full variable domain: DAMVIQNPRYQVTQFGKPVTLSCSQTLNHNVMYWYQQKSSQAPKLLFHYYDKDFNNEADTPDNFQSRRPNTSFCFLDIRSPGLGDTAMYLCAIKRGGSTDTQYFGPGTRLTVL.

The chain links TRBV12-3 or TRBV12-4 to TRBJ2-7, with TRBD2 matching 7 bases. V lost 2 bases to trimming and J lost 6 bases; unmatched junction nucleotides: 7. There are 14 residues in the CDR3. CDR3 nucleotide sequence: TGTGCCAGCAGTTTAAGCGGGGCGATGAGCGAGCAGTACTTC. Protein sequence: CASSLSGAMSEQYF.

In its sample, this clonotype was seen a few times. The genes are TRBV29-1 and TRBJ2-2; possibly TRBD2 for D (6 bases). V dropped 7 bases and J dropped 2 bases, with 11 bases sitting between them. Looked up from germline, CDR1 is SQVTM and CDR2 is ANQGSEA. The CDR3 sequence is 13 residues long. Here the CDR3 reads CSGTTGNTGELFF. The CDR3 nucleotides are TGCAGCGGGACTACAGGAAACACCGGGGAGCTGTTTTTT.

The CDR3 region is CASRVSGRTLSYEQYF. The CDR3 nucleotides read TGTGCCAGCAGAGTTAGCGGGAGGACGCTATCCTACGAGCAGTACTTC. The chain couples TRBV2 to TRBJ2-7; 10 nucleotides agree with TRBD2. The germline gives CDR1 SNHLY, CDR2 FYNNEI. V lost 6 bases, J lost 1 base, and 9 bases stayed unmatched. This CDR3 region has 16 residues. Filled out from reference TRBV2 and TRBJ2-7, the complete variable domain reads EPEVTQTPSHQVTQMGQEVILRCVPISNHLYFYWYRQILGQKVEFLVSFYNNEISEKSEIFDDQFSVERPDGSNFTLKIRSTKLEDSAMYFCASRVSGRTLSYEQYFGPGTRLTVT.

This sequence joins TRBV7-9 and TRBJ2-7; D is unresolved. The CDR3 is 12 amino acids. CDR1 and CDR2 (germline): SEHNR, FQNEAQ (reference sequence). V was shortened by 2 bases and J by 6 bases, with 8 bases between the two germline ends. CDR3: CASSLTRFEQYF. CDR3 coding DNA: TGTGCCAGCAGCTTAACACGGTTCGAGCAGTACTTC.

This clonotype was found a few times. The rearrangement joins TRBV29-1 to TRBJ1-1, with D perhaps matching TRBD1 (5 bases). V shed 5 bases and J shed 10 bases, with 14 bases lying between them. Germline CDR1 is SQVTM and CDR2 is ANQGSEA. This CDR3 is 11 amino acids long. The CDR3 sequence: CSVFRDGTAFF. The DNA of the CDR3 is TGCAGCGTTTTTCGGGACGGGACAGCTTTCTTT.

Comments on this clonotype: At one boundary the junction diverges from the germline segment, which might be a read error. The rearrangement joins TRBV28 to TRBJ2-1; 14 bases map to TRBD2. Germline CDR1 MDHEN, CDR2 SYDVKM. The length of the CDR3 is 19 residues. The CDR3 loop reads CASRQLPGTSGRAYHEQFF. DNA of the CDR3: TGTGCCAGCAGACAACTCCCCGGGACTAGCGGGAGAGCCTACCATGAGCAGTTCTTC. The full variable domain, in which reference TRBV28 and TRBJ2-1 provide the parts outside the CDR3, is DVKVTQSSRYLVKRTGEKVFLECVQDMDHENMFWYRQDPGLGLRLIYFSYDVKMKEKGDIPEGYSVSREKKERFSLILESASTNQTSMYLCASRQLPGTSGRAYHEQFFGPGTRLTVL.

Many counts were recorded for this clonotype. This sequence joins TRBV29-1 and TRBJ2-7; D unresolved. CDR3 length equals 14 residues. CDR1 and CDR2 (germline): SQVTM, ANQGSEA. Trimming removed 1 base from V and 7 bases from J, with 17 bases in between. CDR3 coding DNA: TGCAGCGTTGAAGTTCCCGGGTCTTCTCGGGAGCAGTACTTC. Encoded protein: CSVEVPGSSREQYF.

The sample holds a few counts of this clonotype. The chain is built from TRBV7-2 and TRBJ2-1, with 11 positions matching TRBD2. Losses at the gene ends were 0 bases for V and 6 bases for J; bases not matched to a gene: 7. Germline loops: CDR1 SGHTA, CDR2 FQGNSA. The CDR3 extends over 17 amino acids. The CDR3 coding sequence is TGTGCCAGCAGCTTAGCGGGGGGACTAGCGGCAGTCAATGAGCAGTTCTTC. Translated: CASSLAGGLAAVNEQFF.